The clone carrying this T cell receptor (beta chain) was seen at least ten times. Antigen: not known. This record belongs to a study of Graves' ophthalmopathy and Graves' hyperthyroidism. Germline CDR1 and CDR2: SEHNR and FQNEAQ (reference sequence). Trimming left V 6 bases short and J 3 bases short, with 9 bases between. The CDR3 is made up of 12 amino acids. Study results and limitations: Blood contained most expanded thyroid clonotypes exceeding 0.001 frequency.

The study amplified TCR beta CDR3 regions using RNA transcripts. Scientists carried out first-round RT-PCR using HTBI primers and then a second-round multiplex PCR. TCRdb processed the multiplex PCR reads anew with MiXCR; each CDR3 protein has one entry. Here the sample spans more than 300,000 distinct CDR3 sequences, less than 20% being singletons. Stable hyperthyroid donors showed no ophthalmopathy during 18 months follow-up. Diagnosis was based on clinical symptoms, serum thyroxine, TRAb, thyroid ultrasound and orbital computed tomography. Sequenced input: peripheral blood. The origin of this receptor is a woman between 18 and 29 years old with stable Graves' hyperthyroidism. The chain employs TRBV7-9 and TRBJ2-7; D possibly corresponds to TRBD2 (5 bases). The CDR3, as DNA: TGTGCCAGCAGTCGAGGGAGCTACGAGCAGTACTTC. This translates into CASSRGSYEQYF.